This T cell receptor beta chain was identified in a study of shared clonotypes between healthy human individuals. Naive CD8 cells lacked CD45RO and underwent positive selection for CCR7, leaving out terminally differentiated effector memory CD45RA+ cells. This CDR3 is built from 14 residues. Between the trimmed V and J ends, which lost 4 bases and 6 bases, there was a span of 13 bases. Germline CDR1 is SGHTA and CDR2 is FQGTGA. TCRdb keeps only in-frame clones here, not all; method: immunoSEQ multiplex PCR. The sample holds over 2 million clones, less than 95% seen once. The chain carries TRBV7-3 and TRBJ2-1, with a weak D call TRBD2 (7 bases). Sequencing was carried out using naive CD8+ T cells sorted from blood. The source of this sequence is a man between 18 and 35 years old in good health. This CDR3 reads CASSSLGGGNEQFF. For the CDR3, the DNA is TGTGCCAGCAGCTCCCTAGGGGGGGGCAATGAGCAGTTCTTC.